This T cell receptor beta chain was retrieved from a study of type 1 regulatory T cells (dated by TCRdb to the early 2020s). Background on the whole study: An in vitro protocol by which a Tr1-enriched, alloantigen-specific CD4 T cell product named T-allo10 was generated was characterized in the study. T-allo10 was under clinical evaluation in patients with hematological malignancies receiving allogeneic hematopoietic stem cell transplantation.

Between the V and J ends, shortened by 5 bases and 9 bases respectively, the junction contains 19 bases. The CDR3 measures 14 amino acids from cysteine to phenylalanine. Only the CDR3 DNA is retained, 42 bases long and in frame from the first base. The germline V gene (reference sequence) supplies CDR1 SEHNR and CDR2 FQNEAQ. As regards this clonotype: Which antigen it targets is not known. Nothing much larger sits one base from this clone, and base qualities are not available.

The sample was run on an Illumina MiSeq. TCRdb applied fastp at Q25 and MiXCR to the public reads, then kept only in-frame beta chains. Merged by CDR3 protein, the rows form single entries marked with the most common genes and DNA. Across this sample there are about 23,000 distinct CDR3 sequences, with approximately 44% seen only once. The biggest ten clones account for 4.5% to 5.5% of the sample. The receptor comes from a human donor in good health. The sample consisted of cultured T cells, either the whole culture or a sorted T cell fraction (not recorded which). The chain employs TRBV7-9 and TRBJ1-2; the D gene is not confidently resolved. The nucleotide sequence reads TGTGCCAGCAGCCTGGAGGGTCCTGCTAAAAGCTACACCTTC. Its protein product is CASSLEGPAKSYTF.